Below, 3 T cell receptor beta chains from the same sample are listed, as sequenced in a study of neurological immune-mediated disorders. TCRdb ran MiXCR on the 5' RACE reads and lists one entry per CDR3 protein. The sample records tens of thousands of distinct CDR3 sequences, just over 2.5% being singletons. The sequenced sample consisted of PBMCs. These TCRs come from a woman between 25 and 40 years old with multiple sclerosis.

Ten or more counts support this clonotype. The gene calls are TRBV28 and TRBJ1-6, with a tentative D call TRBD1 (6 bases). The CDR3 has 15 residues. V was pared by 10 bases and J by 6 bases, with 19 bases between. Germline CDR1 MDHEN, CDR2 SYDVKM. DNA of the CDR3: TGTGCCACCGCTCGGACAGAGATTTCTAATTCACCCCTCCACTTT. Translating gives CATARTEISNSPLHF.

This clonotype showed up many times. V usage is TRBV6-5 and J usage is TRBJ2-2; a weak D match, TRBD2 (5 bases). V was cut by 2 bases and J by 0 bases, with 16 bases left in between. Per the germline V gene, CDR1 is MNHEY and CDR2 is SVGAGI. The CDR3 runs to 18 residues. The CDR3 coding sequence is TGTGCCAGCAGTTACCGTCAGCTTCCGGGGTCGAACACCGGGGAGCTGTTTTTT. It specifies CASSYRQLPGSNTGELFF.

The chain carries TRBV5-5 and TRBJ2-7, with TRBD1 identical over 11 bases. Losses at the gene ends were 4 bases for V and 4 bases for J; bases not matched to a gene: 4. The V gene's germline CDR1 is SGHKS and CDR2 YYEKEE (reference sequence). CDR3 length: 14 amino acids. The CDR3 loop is CASSRDRGIYEQYF. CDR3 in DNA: TGTGCCAGCAGCCGGGACAGGGGGATTTACGAGCAGTACTTC.